This entry lists 5 T cell receptor beta chains sequenced from one sample in a study of T cell changes during pregnancy in multiple sclerosis (dated by TCRdb to the late 2010s). The method behind the library was the immunoSEQ multiplex PCR assay. The immuneACCESS repertoire file appears here via TCRdb, limited to in-frame rearrangements. These files lack a portion of the clones; in checked studies, under half of the deficit traces to unresolved V genes, and the cause of the others is not known. The sample table holds tens of thousands of clones, of which about 89% were seen once. Jointly, the top ten make up less than 0.7% of the sample. The sample in question was CD4+ T cells from peripheral blood mononuclear cells, obtained in the first trimester of pregnancy. These receptors all come from a female donor with multiple sclerosis, enrolled in a pregnancy study.

This clone came up a few times. The V call is TRBV27, the J call TRBJ1-3, with 10 bases fitting TRBD1. Germline trimming cut 2 bases from V and 8 bases from J; bases unmatched to any gene: 0. Germline CDR1 is MNHEY and CDR2 is SMNVEV (reference sequence). The CDR3 loop spans 13 amino acids. Here the CDR3 DNA reads TGTGCCAGCAGTTTAGGACAGGGGGACACCATATATTTT. It yields the protein CASSLGQGDTIYF.

This rearrangement joins TRBV7-9 to TRBJ2-1; D might be TRBD2 (5 bases). From germline, CDR1 is SEHNR and CDR2 FQNEAQ (reference sequence). V lost 6 bases, J lost 9 bases, and 15 bases lay in between. The CDR3 loop spans 13 amino acids. CDR3: CASSRESRSEQFF. The CDR3 DNA sequence: TGTGCCAGCAGTAGGGAGAGCCGGAGTGAGCAGTTCTTC. Using reference TRBV7-9 and TRBJ2-1 for the parts outside the CDR3, the full variable domain is DTGVSQNPRHKITKRGQNVTFRCDPISEHNRLYWYRQTLGQGPEFLTYFQNEAQLEKSRLLSDRFSAERPKGSFSTLEIQRTEQGDSAMYLCASSRESRSEQFFGPGTRLTVL.

The V call is TRBV2, the J call TRBJ2-7, with 16 bases identical to TRBD2. The CDR3 extends over 15 amino acids. The junction had 6 bases not matched to a gene; V was cut back by 6 bases and J by 7 bases. The V gene's germline CDR1 is SNHLY and CDR2 FYNNEI. DNA for the CDR3: TGTGCCAGCAGAGGGACTAGCGGGAGGGTTGGGGAGCAGTACTTC. Translated: CASRGTSGRVGEQYF.

The rearrangement links TRBV10-1 to TRBJ2-3; perhaps TRBD2 as D (6 bases). Per the germline V gene, CDR1 is WNHNN and CDR2 is SYGVQD (reference sequence). This CDR3 has 15 residues. The V gene lost 6 bases and the J gene lost 4 bases, with 17 bases spanning the gap. CDR3 loop: CASSDGGSGADTQYF. In DNA, the CDR3 is TGCGCCAGCAGCGACGGGGGATCGGGAGCAGATACGCAGTATTTT.

The rearrangement links TRBV25-1 to TRBJ1-2; TRBD1 might be the D (6 bases). V lost 7 bases and J lost 8, with 14 bases in between. Germline V gene lookup returns CDR1 MGHDK and CDR2 SYGVNS. This CDR3 region has 12 residues. CDR3 DNA: TGTGCCAGCACCCAAGGGGGGGTCGGCTACACCTTC. Protein product: CASTQGGVGYTF.